Listed here are 18 T cell receptor beta chains from one sample, sequenced in a study of OX40 agonist ivuxolimab in advanced cancers. The library relied on the immunoSEQ multiplex PCR assay. Not all clones reach the TCRdb copy of this immuneACCESS table, which keeps in-frame sequences only. Checked studies attribute under half of the gap to unresolved V genes and leave the rest unexplained. This sample is represented by more than 100,000 clones; just over 90% of them were singletons. Of the sample, approximately 1% is held by the ten largest clones. The sample consisted of CD4+ or CD8+ T cells sorted from blood, taken in a trial of the OX40 agonist ivuxolimab. These TCRs come from an adult with an advanced solid tumor such as melanoma, head and neck, liver or kidney cancer.

The CDR3 bases are TGTGCCAGCGGAGGGCCCGGGACAACCTACACAGATACGCAGTATTTT. Residues: CASGGPGTTYTDTQYF. The J gene is TRBJ2-3, the V gene TRBV27; perhaps D is TRBD1 or TRBD2 (6 bases each). V was cut by 8 bases and J by 2 bases, with 20 bases left in between. CDR1 and CDR2 from the germline V gene are MNHEY and SMNVEV (reference sequence). The CDR3 runs 16 residues.

This clone was counted once. V gene TRBV5-5 combines with J gene TRBJ2-2, with no clear D. The CDR3 loop spans 15 amino acids. Germline CDR1 reads SGHKS; CDR2 reads YYEKEE (reference sequence). The V gene lost 4 bases and the J gene lost 3 bases, with 13 bases spanning the gap. CDR3 sequence (DNA): TGTGCCAGCAGCGTGAGGAGTTCGGACACCGGGGAGCTGTTTTTT. Protein sequence: CASSVRSSDTGELFF.

The gene calls are TRBV18 and TRBJ2-7; 10 bases fit TRBD1. Germline values: CDR1 KGHSH, CDR2 LQKENI. The CDR3 has 14 residues. Trimming removed 4 bases from V and 6 bases from J; junction bases left unmatched: 6. CDR3 sequence: CASSLDRGLFEQYF. CDR3 bases: TGTGCCAGCTCACTAGACAGGGGGCTCTTCGAGCAGTACTTC.

DNA for the CDR3: TGTGCCAGCAGCCCCCGATCCGGTAGCGGGAGAATCTCCGGTTCCTACAATGAGCAGTTCTTC. Translating gives CASSPRSGSGRISGSYNEQFF. The chain uses TRBV9 and TRBJ2-1, with 9 bases fitting TRBD2. Germline assignment: CDR1 SGDLS and CDR2 YYNGEE. V trimming: 4 bases; J trimming: 1 base; junction bases outside the gene matches: 21. CDR3 length: 21 amino acids.

The genes are TRBV5-1 and TRBJ1-1; no reliable D call. The CDR3 covers 14 residues. Trimming removed 4 bases from V and 1 base from J, with 11 bases in between. Germline V gene lookup returns CDR1 SGHRS and CDR2 YFSETQ. CDR3 loop: CASSKEPGNTEAFF. The CDR3 DNA follows: TGCGCCAGCAGCAAAGAACCGGGGAACACTGAAGCTTTCTTT.

The V call is TRBV19, the J call TRBJ1-2; TRBD1 is a possible D gene (6 bases). Germline CDR1 and CDR2: LNHDA and SQIVND (reference sequence). The CDR3 is 16 residues long. V lost 4 bases and J lost 2, with 17 bases in between. The CDR3 DNA follows: TGTGCCAGTAGTAGCGAAATGGGACACCAGAACTATGGCTACACCTTC. Its protein product is CASSSEMGHQNYGYTF.

The V gene is TRBV13, the J gene TRBJ2-1, with D unclear. This CDR3 contains 12 residues. CDR1 and CDR2 (germline): PRHDT, FYEKMQ (reference sequence). The ends were cut back, 1 base at V and 9 bases at J, with 7 bases in the middle. This CDR3 reads CASSLVHGEQFF. The CDR3 nucleotides are TGTGCCAGCAGCTTAGTCCATGGTGAGCAGTTCTTC.

V usage is TRBV9 and J usage is TRBJ2-7; perhaps TRBD2 as D (5 bases). The CDR3 is 16 amino acids. Germline V lookup: CDR1 SGDLS, CDR2 YYNGEE. Trimming removed 1 base from V and 3 bases from J, with 17 bases in between. CDR3 amino acids: CASSVTPGGGYYEQYF. The CDR3 region has the DNA TGTGCCAGCAGCGTAACCCCAGGAGGCGGATACTACGAGCAGTACTTC.

This clone is a singleton in its sample. The genes are TRBV5-1 and TRBJ2-7, with D perhaps assigned TRBD1 or TRBD2 (5 bases each). The germline V gene encodes CDR1 SGHRS and CDR2 YFSETQ. The CDR3 runs 15 residues. The V and J ends lost 7 bases and 0 bases respectively, with 17 bases between them. CDR3 in DNA: TGCGCCAGCCAGAGAGGGACCCCCGCCTCCTACGAGCAGTACTTC. It codes for CASQRGTPASYEQYF.

Remarks on this clone: One end of the junction does not line up with germline, which may come from a read error. The chain has TRBV7-7 and TRBJ2-5; 14 bases fit TRBD2. CDR3 length: 16 residues. Germline CDR1 and CDR2: SSHAT and FNYEAQ (reference sequence). CDR3 sequence (DNA): TGTGCTAGCAGCTCCGGGACTAGCGGGAGCCAAGAGACCCAGTACTTC. Translation: CASSSGTSGSQETQYF.

V is TRBV9 and J is TRBJ2-2, with TRBD1 as a possible D gene (5 bases). This CDR3 has 14 amino acids. Germline CDR1 and CDR2: SGDLS and YYNGEE. V was cut by 0 bases and J by 8 bases, with 11 bases left in between. Written as DNA, the CDR3 is TGTGCCAGCAGCGTAGATGAAGGGGCAGGGGAGCTGTTTTTT. Residues: CASSVDEGAGELFF.

The V gene is TRBV2, the J gene TRBJ2-3; 13 positions match TRBD2. The V gene's germline CDR1 is SNHLY and CDR2 FYNNEI. CDR3 size: 15 residues. With V trimmed by 8 bases and J by 1 base, 3 bases remained unmatched. The CDR3 DNA is TGTGCCAGCGGGACTAGCGGGATAGGCACAGATACGCAGTATTTT. This translates into CASGTSGIGTDTQYF. Complete variable domain (other parts from reference TRBV2 and TRBJ2-3): EPEVTQTPSHQVTQMGQEVILRCVPISNHLYFYWYRQILGQKVEFLVSFYNNEISEKSEIFDDQFSVERPDGSNFTLKIRSTKLEDSAMYFCASGTSGIGTDTQYFGPGTRLTVL.

V gene TRBV19 combines with J gene TRBJ2-3; either TRBD1 or TRBD2 may fit D (5 bases each). V lost 5 bases, J lost 3 bases, and 18 bases lay in between. The CDR3 contains 16 residues. Germline-derived CDR1 and CDR2 are LNHDA and SQIVND (reference sequence). The CDR3 bases are TGTGCCAGTAGTCCCGGACCTCCGAGGGGTACAGATACGCAGTATTTT. As protein: CASSPGPPRGTDTQYF.

This clone was seen once. The V call is TRBV19, the J call TRBJ1-1; 7 nucleotides match TRBD1. The length of the CDR3 is 12 residues. Germline V gene lookup returns CDR1 LNHDA and CDR2 SQIVND (reference sequence). The ends lost 5 bases at V and 10 bases at J; junction bases unmatched: 7. The CDR3 DNA is TGTGCCAGTAGTCCCCGACAGGGACCAGCTTTCTTT. This codes for CASSPRQGPAFF.

This chain uses TRBV28 with TRBJ2-7; 12 bases are a match to TRBD2. This CDR3 is built from 14 residues. Germline V gene sequence: CDR1 MDHEN, CDR2 SYDVKM. The V and J ends lost 10 bases and 0 bases, in that order; junction bases with no gene match: 4. The CDR3 nucleotides are TGTGCCACCCAGACTAGCGGGAGCTCCTACGAGCAGTACTTC. Protein sequence: CATQTSGSSYEQYF. The full variable domain, in which reference TRBV28 and TRBJ2-7 provide the parts outside the CDR3, is DVKVTQSSRYLVKRTGEKVFLECVQDMDHENMFWYRQDPGLGLRLIYFSYDVKMKEKGDIPEGYSVSREKKERFSLILESASTNQTSMYLCATQTSGSSYEQYFGPGTRLTVT.

The V call is TRBV4-3, the J call TRBJ1-6, with D tentatively TRBD1 (6 bases). Trimming took off 0 bases at V and 13 bases at J, with 16 bases between the two ends. This CDR3 is 15 amino acids long. Germline-derived CDR1 and CDR2 are LGHNA and YSLEER. The CDR3 region has the DNA TGCGCCAGCAGCCAAGAGCCTGGCAGGGGAGGGCCCCTCCACTTT. Translating gives CASSQEPGRGGPLHF.

The V and J genes are TRBV6-1 and TRBJ1-3; TRBD1 aligns across 9 bases. The CDR3 contains 15 residues. Germline-derived CDR1 and CDR2 are MNHNS and SASEGT. J gave up 6 bases and V 4 bases, and 7 bases lay outside the gene matches. The CDR3 protein is CASSVGTGRQNTIYF. In nucleotides, the CDR3 is TGTGCCAGCAGTGTTGGGACAGGGCGACAAAACACCATATATTTT.

The CDR3 region is CASSNRQVGSYNEQFF. Written as DNA, the CDR3 is TGTGCCAGCAGCAATAGACAGGTTGGCTCCTACAATGAGCAGTTCTTC. J is TRBJ2-1 and V is TRBV5-6; maybe TRBD1 (6 bases). Trimming took 4 bases from V and 0 from J, leaving 14 bases between them. Germline V gene data show CDR1 as SGHDT and CDR2 as YYEEEE. The CDR3 contains 16 residues. The full variable domain, completed using reference TRBV5-6 and TRBJ2-1, is DAGVTQSPTHLIKTRGQQVTLRCSPKSGHDTVSWYQQALGQGPQFIFQYYEEEERQRGNFPDRFSGHQFPNYSSELNVNALLLGDSALYLCASSNRQVGSYNEQFFGPGTRLTVL.